The rows below give T cell receptor beta chains drawn from one sample of a study of blood T cell repertoires in COVID-19. Profiled with immunoSEQ multiplex PCR; TCRdb holds only in-frame clones, not every one. The profile covers 55,000 to 65,000 clones, with roughly 90% appearing a single time and about 9.1% taken by the ten largest. Source material: peripheral blood. Source of these receptors: an elderly woman with active COVID-19. The CDR3 runs from the conserved cysteine through the conserved F or W. A D gene is named only where the DNA matches it firmly.

>.|TRBV5-1
CASSVRLGPGDTQYF
>TRBD2|TRBV30
CAWEGGVSYNEQFF
>TRBD2|TRBV9
CASSAGTSGDTGELFF
>.|TRBV6-5
CASSYSRFMGPYEQYF
>TRBD1|TRBV18
CASSPTQGPGQPQHF
>TRBD2|TRBV27
CASSPRTSGSSSTGEQFF
>.|TRBV5-1
CASSREGTGHTEAFF
>TRBD1|TRBV28
CASSLGQGKNTGELFF
>.|TRBV5-6
CASSLLDTTNEKLFF
>.|TRBV5-6
CASSFAPGVLGYGYTF
>.|TRBV6-1
CASSEGIQGLYEKLFF
>.|TRBV7-2
CASSPGTQSYEQYF
>TRBD1|TRBV2
CASSDDREYNEQFF
>.|TRBV21-1
CATMAQREQTQYF
>.|TRBV6-5
CASKKGLGTEAFF
>TRBD1|TRBV5-1
CASSLVGGTYEQYF
>TRBD2|TRBV10-2
CASNSGRGTGELFF
>TRBD2|TRBV7-9
CASSGTRGETQYF
>TRBD2|TRBV5-1
CASSQTSVTTTDTQYF
>TRBD1|TRBV5-1
CASSTGQGADTIYF
>TRBD1|TRBV5-1
CASSIGTGTQETQYF
>.|TRBV10-3
CAISGERSNGYTF
>.|TRBV9
CASSVGGTGNTIYF
>TRBD2|TRBV5-4
CASSPGLDNEQFF
>.|TRBV6-6
CASSYLQSTEAFF
>.|TRBV13
CASSPGLQETQYF
>TRBD2|TRBV7-9
CASSGPGLAGRVTDTQYF
>.|TRBV11-1
CASSLGGLAFF
>.|TRBV25-1
CASSELAGSTSSTDTQYF
>TRBD2|TRBV30
CAWNGGGEQFF
>.|TRBV11-2
CASSLGAQETQYF
>TRBD1|TRBV2
CASSPGQVSSGANVLTF
>TRBD1|TRBV19
CASSRTGGGSLSNEQFF